The following is a T cell receptor (beta chain) sequence with its context. Antigen unknown. TCRdb keeps only in-frame clones here, not all; method: immunoSEQ multiplex PCR. The table has about 130,000 clones, over 65% seen once. The data originate from a study of T cell responses to AZD1222 COVID-19 vaccine. Study overall: Pooled samples include second doses given at about 4 or 12 weeks.

Broader study findings: Spike-specific TCR breadth and depth went up after people got two AZD1222 doses. Without day 14 samples, only post-peak T cell repertoires were studied. Donors in the cohort were predominantly white British and more often female, and clonal diversity was possibly underestimated.

The material was peripheral blood, obtained on day 0 of AZD1222 vaccination. The origin of this receptor is an adult in good health.

The CDR3 bases are TGTGCCAGCAGTCGGACAGGGGTCTATGGCTACACCTTC. It yields the protein CASSRTGVYGYTF. The rearrangement joins TRBV27 to TRBJ1-2; 9 nucleotides agree with TRBD1. The CDR3 contains 13 residues. Germline assignment: CDR1 MNHEY and CDR2 SMNVEV (reference sequence). V lost 5 bases, J lost 4 bases, and 2 bases stayed unmatched.